The T cell receptor beta chain under discussion was sequenced for a study of response to subunit inactivated influenza vaccine. Study-wide results and limits: Authors suggested that a seasonal influenza vaccination recruits few new T cells each time.

TCRdb used MiXCR to reprocess the RT-PCR reads, holding one entry per CDR3 protein. The profile shows 700,000 to 900,000 distinct CDR3 sequences, around 20% of them singletons. Germline V gene lookup returns CDR1 SGHVS and CDR2 FQNEAQ. This CDR3 spans 17 amino acids. Trimming took 2 bases from V and 4 from J, leaving 17 bases between them. This clonotype was detected a few times. The antigen remains undetermined. The chain is built from TRBV7-8 and TRBJ2-2, with a weak D call TRBD2 (5 bases). This specimen consisted of PBMCs from blood, obtained more than 4 days after vaccination. The sequence was collected from a man aged 50-59 years who received an inactivated influenza vaccine. DNA of the CDR3: TGTGCCAGCAGCTTAAGGGAACTAGATGTCATCACCGGGGAGCTGTTTTTT. Protein sequence: CASSLRELDVITGELFF.